The 23 T cell receptor beta chains presented below share a single source sample, sequenced in a study of PD-1 blockade in mismatch repair-deficient tumors (dated by TCRdb to the late 2010s). Receptor libraries were prepared by the immunoSEQ multiplex PCR assay. The immuneACCESS repertoire file appears here via TCRdb, limited to in-frame rearrangements. These files lack a portion of the clones; in checked studies, under half of the deficit traces to unresolved V genes, and the cause of the others is not known. Across this sample there are some 110,000 clones, with roughly 80% seen only once. Together, the top ten hold approximately 4.7% of the sample. The sequencing here drew on peripheral blood, taken just over 59 weeks after starting pembrolizumab. Receptors were obtained from an adult with mismatch repair-deficient cancer.

The rearrangement joins TRBV6-5 to TRBJ2-7, with 9 bases aligning to TRBD2. The length of the CDR3 is 15 residues. Germline loops: CDR1 MNHEY, CDR2 SVGAGI. J lost 5 bases, V lost 5 bases, and 10 bases had no gene match. The CDR3 sequence is CASSRGGSGSHEQYF. The CDR3 nucleotides are TGTGCCAGCAGTCGCGGGGGTAGCGGGAGTCACGAGCAGTACTTC.

V usage is TRBV7-3 and J usage is TRBJ2-3, with 9 positions matching TRBD2. CDR1 is SGHTA, CDR2 FQGTGA, per germline. This CDR3 has 17 amino acids. V was clipped by 5 bases and J by 4 bases; unmatched bases: 13. CDR3 coding DNA: TGTGCCAGCAGCCGCCGTCCCCCTAGCGGGGTTTCAGATACGCAGTATTTT. It specifies CASSRRPPSGVSDTQYF.

This chain uses TRBV29-1 with TRBJ1-1; D is unresolved. Trimming shortened V by 7 bases and J by 0 bases, and 9 bases separated the two germline ends. Germline lookup yields CDR1 SQVTM and CDR2 ANQGSEA. CDR3 length: 12 residues. The CDR3 spells CSAQPMNTEAFF. The CDR3 DNA reads as TGCAGCGCCCAGCCCATGAACACTGAAGCTTTCTTT.

This sequence joins TRBV2 and TRBJ2-1; D is unclear. There are 14 residues in the CDR3. Germline V gene sequence: CDR1 SNHLY, CDR2 FYNNEI. Between the trimmed V and J ends, which lost 3 bases and 0 bases, there was a span of 6 bases. CDR3 region: CASSEGSSYNEQFF. The CDR3 region has the DNA TGTGCCAGCAGTGAGGGTAGCTCCTACAATGAGCAGTTCTTC.

The rearrangement joins TRBV5-1 to TRBJ2-3; D uncertain. Germline loops: CDR1 SGHRS, CDR2 YFSETQ. V was trimmed by 4 bases and J by 1 base, leaving 13 bases between them. The CDR3 extends over 15 amino acids. The CDR3 sequence is CASSPGQSGTDTQYF. The CDR3 nucleotides are TGCGCCAGCAGCCCAGGCCAGTCTGGCACAGATACGCAGTATTTT.

The chain links TRBV7-8 to TRBJ1-1; maybe TRBD1 (5 bases). CDR3 length: 15 amino acids. V was clipped by 7 bases and J by 0 bases, with 15 bases between them. From germline, CDR1 is SGHVS and CDR2 FQNEAQ. CDR3 sequence reads: CASTLRTTLNTEAFF. The CDR3 DNA reads TGTGCCAGCACCCTTAGGACAACATTGAACACTGAAGCTTTCTTT. The variable domain in full, with the rest retrieved from reference TRBV7-8 and TRBJ1-1, is GAGVSQSPRYKVAKRGQDVALRCDPISGHVSLFWYQQALGQGPEFLTYFQNEAQLDKSGLPSDRFFAERPEGSVSTLKIQRTQQEDSAVYLCASTLRTTLNTEAFFGQGTRLTVV.

The chain links TRBV27 to TRBJ1-3, with a tentative D call TRBD1 (5 bases). V was trimmed by 5 bases and J by 4 bases, leaving 15 bases between them. There are 15 residues in the CDR3. Germline CDR1 MNHEY, CDR2 SMNVEV (reference sequence). This CDR3 is CASSQRGVGGNTIYF. For the CDR3, the DNA is TGTGCCAGCAGTCAGCGGGGGGTTGGAGGAAACACCATATATTTT.

The gene calls are TRBV7-2 and TRBJ1-2; TRBD1 is a possible D gene (5 bases). Trimming removed 5 bases at V and 8 bases at J, with 12 bases between. The CDR3 is made up of 12 amino acids. In germline, CDR1 is SGHTA, CDR2 FQGNSA. CDR3 in amino acids: CASSRVQGGYTF. In DNA form, the CDR3 reads TGTGCCAGCAGCCGTGTCCAGGGCGGCTACACCTTC.

This clone has just a few counts. A far larger clone is a single base away, which makes a read error likely. The chain uses TRBV7-9 and TRBJ2-7; the D gene is possibly TRBD2 (5 bases). V lost 3 bases to trimming and J lost 3 bases, with 6 bases between them. The CDR3 runs 12 residues. Per germline, CDR1 SEHNR and CDR2 FQNEAQ (reference sequence). CDR3 amino acids: CASSFDYYEQYF. The CDR3 DNA reads as TGTGCCAGCAGCTTCGACTACTACGAGCAGTACTTC.

The V and J genes are TRBV18 and TRBJ1-5; 9 bases fit TRBD1. CDR1 KGHSH and CDR2 LQKENI come from the germline V gene. V trimming: 4 bases; J trimming: 4 bases; junction bases outside the gene matches: 5. The CDR3 runs 15 residues. The CDR3 region is CASSLGQGQNQPQHF. In DNA, the CDR3 is TGTGCCAGCTCACTGGGACAGGGTCAGAATCAGCCCCAGCATTTT. The variable domain in full, with the rest retrieved from reference TRBV18 and TRBJ1-5, is NAGVMQNPRHLVRRRGQEARLRCSPMKGHSHVYWYRQLPEEGLKFMVYLQKENIIDESGMPKERFSAEFPKEGPSILRIQQVVRGDSAAYFCASSLGQGQNQPQHFGDGTRLSIL.

As DNA, the CDR3 is TGTGCCAGTAAGGGGAGCTCCTACGAGCAGTACTTC. Protein product: CASKGSSYEQYF. The rearrangement joins TRBV7-2 to TRBJ2-7; D tentatively fits TRBD1 or TRBD2 (5 bases each). CDR1 is SGHTA and CDR2 is FQGNSA in the germline V gene. This CDR3 comprises 12 residues. V dropped 9 bases and J dropped 0 bases, with 9 bases sitting between them. Based on the CDR3 plus reference TRBV7-2 and TRBJ2-7, the full variable domain is GAGVSQSPSNKVTEKGKDVELRCDPISGHTALYWYRQSLGQGLEFLIYFQGNSAPDKSGLPSDRFSAERTGGSVSTLTIQRTQQEDSAVYLCASKGSSYEQYFGPGTRLTVT.

CDR3 DNA: TGTGCCAGCAGCTTAGATCCCCGGGACCGGTCCACAGATACGCAGTATTTT. This encodes CASSLDPRDRSTDTQYF. The chain is built from TRBV11-3 and TRBJ2-3; D could derive from TRBD1 or TRBD2 (5 bases each). The V gene lost 0 bases and the J gene lost 2 bases, with 15 bases spanning the gap. The germline gives CDR1 SGHNT, CDR2 YENEEA. The CDR3 is 17 residues long.

The chain recombines TRBV4-1 with TRBJ1-4, with D hard to call. The CDR3 extends over 16 amino acids. In germline, CDR1 is MGHRA, CDR2 YSYEKL. Trimming took off 5 bases at V and 0 bases at J, with 13 bases between the two ends. The CDR3 DNA sequence: TGCGCCAGCAGCGATCGCGAAAGTGCAACTAATGAAAAACTGTTTTTT. Translation gives CASSDRESATNEKLFF.

This chain connects TRBV5-1 to TRBJ2-3; D gene ambiguous. Germline V CDR1 and CDR2: SGHRS, YFSETQ. CDR3 size: 14 residues. With 2 bases removed from V and 2 bases from J, the gap between germline ends came to 9 bases. CDR3 protein: CASSFSPATDTQYF. DNA for the CDR3: TGCGCCAGCAGCTTTTCTCCCGCCACAGATACGCAGTATTTT.

The chain uses TRBV5-6 and TRBJ2-5; TRBD2 agrees at 13 bases. V shed 5 bases, J shed 2 bases, and the junction held 3 bases outside the gene matches. The germline gives CDR1 SGHDT, CDR2 YYEEEE. The CDR3 spans 15 residues. This CDR3 is CASSRTSGGQETQYF. CDR3 nucleotide sequence: TGTGCCAGCAGTCGGACTAGCGGGGGACAAGAGACCCAGTACTTC.

The chain has TRBV18 and TRBJ2-7; 12 nucleotides line up with TRBD2. The germline V gene has CDR1 KGHSH and CDR2 LQKENI. V lost 0 bases, J lost 3 bases, and 3 bases stayed unmatched. This CDR3 has 16 amino acids. CDR3 DNA: TGTGCCAGCTCACCACCGACTAGCGGGAGTATCTACGAGCAGTACTTC. It yields the protein CASSPPTSGSIYEQYF.

The CDR3 DNA reads as TGTGCCAGCTCACCGGCTATCGCAACTAATGAAAAACTGTTTTTT. This codes for CASSPAIATNEKLFF. The gene calls are TRBV18 and TRBJ1-4; D call uncertain. V lost 3 bases and J lost 0, with 8 bases in between. Germline loops: CDR1 KGHSH, CDR2 LQKENI. CDR3 length: 15 amino acids. Looking up the rest from reference TRBV18 and TRBJ1-4 gives the full variable domain: NAGVMQNPRHLVRRRGQEARLRCSPMKGHSHVYWYRQLPEEGLKFMVYLQKENIIDESGMPKERFSAEFPKEGPSILRIQQVVRGDSAAYFCASSPAIATNEKLFFGSGTQLSVL.

The V gene is TRBV6-4, the J gene TRBJ1-2; a weak D match, TRBD1 (5 bases). The ends were cut back, 9 bases at V and 6 bases at J, with 20 bases in the middle. From germline, CDR1 is MRHNA and CDR2 SNTAGT. The CDR3 has 14 residues. The DNA of the CDR3 is TGTGCCAGTCCCCGGGACCCCGGCAGCGATGGCTACACCTTC. It yields the protein CASPRDPGSDGYTF.

In its sample, this clone was seen once. This chain uses TRBV27 with TRBJ1-2; 7 positions agree with TRBD1. The germline V gene encodes CDR1 MNHEY and CDR2 SMNVEV (reference sequence). The CDR3 spans 14 residues. Trimming cost V 4 bases and J 0 bases; bases outside gene matches: 2. The CDR3 DNA reads TGTGCCAGCAGTTCGACAGGGACTAACTATGGCTACACCTTC. Residues: CASSSTGTNYGYTF.

The gene calls are TRBV7-9 and TRBJ2-3; D call uncertain. This CDR3 is built from 13 residues. Germline V gives CDR1 SEHNR, CDR2 FQNEAQ (reference sequence). Trimming cost V 6 bases and J 6 bases, with 13 bases left between them. The CDR3 DNA reads as TGTGCCAGCAGAAATATCCTCACCGATACGCAGTATTTT. Translation gives CASRNILTDTQYF. Based on the CDR3 plus reference TRBV7-9 and TRBJ2-3, the full variable domain is DTGVSQNPRHKITKRGQNVTFRCDPISEHNRLYWYRQTLGQGPEFLTYFQNEAQLEKSRLLSDRFSAERPKGSFSTLEIQRTEQGDSAMYLCASRNILTDTQYFGPGTRLTVL.

Only one count was recorded for this clone. The V gene is TRBV5-4, the J gene TRBJ2-1, with D possibly being TRBD2 (6 bases). The CDR3 consists of 13 residues. The germline V and J ends were trimmed by 4 bases and 5 bases, with 10 bases remaining between them. Germline CDR1 is SGHNT and CDR2 is YYREEE (reference sequence). CDR3 in amino acids: CASSLLAHNEQFF. In nucleotides, the CDR3 is TGTGCCAGCAGCCTACTAGCCCACAATGAGCAGTTCTTC.

The chain is built from TRBV29-1 and TRBJ2-1; D call uncertain. The CDR3 covers 13 residues. Looked up from germline, CDR1 is SQVTM and CDR2 is ANQGSEA. Trimming removed 6 bases from V and 7 bases from J, with 16 bases in between. CDR3 in DNA: TGCAGCGTCCCCTTGAGGCAGTTAAATGAGCAGTTCTTC. It is translated as CSVPLRQLNEQFF.

CDR3 region: CASCYGGAAYNEQFF. The CDR3 DNA follows: TGTGCCAGCTGTTACGGGGGAGCCGCCTACAATGAGCAGTTCTTC. The chain has TRBV11-2 and TRBJ2-1; tentatively, D is TRBD2 (6 bases). Germline lookup yields CDR1 SGHAT and CDR2 FQNNGV. The CDR3 sequence is 15 residues long. V was trimmed by 8 bases and J by 2 bases, leaving 16 bases between them.